The sequence of this T cell receptor beta chain was determined in a study of response to subunit inactivated influenza vaccine. Regarding the study as a whole: Seasonal influenza vaccination, on each occasion, was suggested by the authors to recruit few new T cells.

Turning to this clonotype: Its antigen is still unknown.

One entry per CDR3 protein results from TCRdb running MiXCR on the RT-PCR reads. The profile covers about 570,000 distinct CDR3 sequences, with roughly 12% appearing a single time and around 9.6% taken by the ten largest. Germline V gives CDR1 SQVTM, CDR2 ANQGSEA. The CDR3 is made up of 13 amino acids. With 5 bases clipped from V and 3 bases from J, the junction kept 2 bases outside the gene matches. The chain has TRBV29-1 and TRBJ1-2, with TRBD1 matching over 11 bases. The sequence was obtained from a man in his fifties or sixties who received an inactivated influenza vaccine. Sample: PBMCs from blood, taken on the day of vaccination. The CDR3 nucleotides read TGCAGCGTTACGGGACAGGGGGACTATGGCTACACCTTC. Amino acid sequence: CSVTGQGDYGYTF. Together with reference TRBV29-1 and TRBJ1-2, the CDR3 gives the full variable domain: SAVISQKPSRDICQRGTSLTIQCQVDSQVTMMFWYRQQPGQSLTLIATANQGSEATYESGFVIDKFPISRPNLTFSTLTVSNMSPEDSSIYLCSVTGQGDYGYTFGSGTRLTVV.